The clone carrying this T cell receptor (beta chain) has more than one count but fewer than ten. The sample's treatment: oral pan-JAK inhibitor, 5-10 mg twice daily. This sample is part of a study of CD8+ T cells in alopecia areata. Trimming left V 3 bases short and J 0 bases short, with 13 bases between. The length of the CDR3 is 16 residues. CDR1 and CDR2 (germline): SGDLS, YYNGEE. Reverse transcribed after extraction, RNA yielded cDNA as the sequencing template. This table comes from immunoSEQ multiplex PCR, and its TCRdb copy is limited to in-frame clones, with some not included. The sample contains 200,000 to 250,000 clones, approximately 65% of which appear only once.

The chain recombines TRBV9 with TRBJ2-4, with D uncertain. The sample here was CD4+ T cells sorted from blood, taken at week 44, from a patient treated with tofacitinib. The sequence came from a human donor with alopecia areata. CDR3 DNA: TGTGCCAGCAGCGCATCCGATCAGATAGCCAAAAACATTCAGTACTTC. It specifies CASSASDQIAKNIQYF.